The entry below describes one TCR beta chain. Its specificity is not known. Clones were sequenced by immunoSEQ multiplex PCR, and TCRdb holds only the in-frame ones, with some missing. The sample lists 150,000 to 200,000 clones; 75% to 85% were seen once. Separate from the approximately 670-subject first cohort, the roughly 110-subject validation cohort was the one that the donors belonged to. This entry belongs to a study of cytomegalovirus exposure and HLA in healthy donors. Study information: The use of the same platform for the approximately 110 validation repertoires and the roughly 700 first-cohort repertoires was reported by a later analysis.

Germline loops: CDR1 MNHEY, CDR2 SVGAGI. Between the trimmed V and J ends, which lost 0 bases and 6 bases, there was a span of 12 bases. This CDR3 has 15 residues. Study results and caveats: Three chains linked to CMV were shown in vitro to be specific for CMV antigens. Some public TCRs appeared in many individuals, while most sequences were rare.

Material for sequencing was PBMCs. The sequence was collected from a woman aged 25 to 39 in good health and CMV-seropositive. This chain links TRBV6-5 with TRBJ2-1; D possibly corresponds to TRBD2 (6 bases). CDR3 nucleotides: TGTGCCAGCAGTTACTCTGGGACTCCCTCCAATGAGCAGTTCTTC. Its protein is CASSYSGTPSNEQFF.